This record covers a single TCR beta chain. Its antigen is undetermined. The sample belongs to a study of T cell responses to AZD1222 COVID-19 vaccine. Study conclusions and caveats: Mostly white British, mostly female donors; authors suggested clonal diversity may be underestimated.

Sequencing was performed with immunoSEQ multiplex PCR; in TCRdb, only in-frame clones are kept and a portion is missing. The sample lists around 140,000 clones, about 82% occurring once. Between the trimmed V and J ends, which lost 2 bases and 6 bases, there was a span of 14 bases. The CDR3 is made up of 14 amino acids. Germline loops: CDR1 SGHNT, CDR2 YYREEE (reference sequence). The TCR comes from an adult who received the AZD1222 COVID-19 vaccine. The rearrangement uses TRBV5-4 and TRBJ1-2; TRBD1 is a possible D gene (5 bases). This sample comprised peripheral blood, obtained 28 days after the second AZD1222 dose. CDR3 DNA sequence: TGTGCCAGCAGCTTTAGGTGGGGCGAGGATGGCTACACCTTC. It yields the protein CASSFRWGEDGYTF.